The rows below give T cell receptor beta chains drawn from one sample of a study of PD-1 blockade in classical Hodgkin lymphoma. The assay was immunoSEQ multiplex PCR, and TCRdb's table has in-frame clones only and misses some. This sample carries 20,000 to 25,000 clones, less than 95% of them seen once, and the ten largest clones take 4.5% to 6.5%. The sequenced sample consisted of peripheral blood mononuclear cells (PBMCs). All receptors derive from a human donor with classical Hodgkin lymphoma. The conserved cysteine and the conserved F or W are not part of the CDR3 here. Each record gives: V gene, D gene, J gene, CDR3 protein. The D gene is left open where the match is weak.

TRBV7-8,TRBD1,TRBJ2-7,ASSTGTAVSYEQY
TRBV28,.,TRBJ2-7,ASSRTGSSSYEQY
TRBV21-1,.,TRBJ2-6,ASSLERSGANVLT
TRBV6-6,.,TRBJ1-3,ASSPLSAPIH
TRBV4-1,.,TRBJ2-1,ASSHRVSSRDEQF
TRBV9,TRBD1,TRBJ1-5,ASRKLDRGWRQPQH
TRBV2,TRBD2,TRBJ2-5,ASSLTSGGKTQY
TRBV10-1,.,TRBJ1-1,ASSSNRNTEAF
TRBV4-1,.,TRBJ2-7,ASSQGQFSYEQY
TRBV5-6,.,TRBJ2-3,ASSFLGLEGGADTQY
TRBV2,.,TRBJ1-5,ASSSGAQPQH
TRBV28,.,TRBJ2-7,ASSFGTAREQY
TRBV6-1,TRBD1,TRBJ1-6,ASSEGEGAVYSPLH
TRBV6-5,TRBD1,TRBJ2-1,ASSDRDRGMI
TRBV20-1,.,TRBJ1-2,SAIDDGYT
TRBV18,TRBD1,TRBJ1-2,ASSPSRQGNDGYT
TRBV4-1,TRBD2,TRBJ2-3,ASSQGIAGVLSTDTQY
TRBV6-6,TRBD2,TRBJ2-3,ASRGGLAGLTDTQY
TRBV4-2,.,TRBJ1-1,ASSQGRAGTEAF
TRBV5-1,.,TRBJ2-2,ASSWGGPPGELF
TRBV7-2,.,TRBJ1-5,ASSLEVNQPQH
TRBV6-1,.,TRBJ2-1,ASSEYTGQF
TRBV29-1,TRBD2,TRBJ2-5,SSDATSGAETQY
TRBV19,.,TRBJ1-1,ASNRVMNTEAF
TRBV28,.,TRBJ1-6,ASDEISYNSPLH
TRBV27,TRBD1,TRBJ2-1,ASTPKGTVRNEQF
TRBV4-2,TRBD1,TRBJ2-1,ASSHPRDRGLDDEQF
TRBV19,TRBD2,TRBJ2-2,ASSMGAGGNTGELF
TRBV5-6,TRBD1,TRBJ2-5,ASSPGQGFVETQY
TRBV9,.,TRBJ2-5,ASSVGVPMTVLQETQY
TRBV14,.,TRBJ1-2,ASSQDPGHLYGYT
TRBV25-1,.,TRBJ1-2,ASSHGSLYGYT
TRBV27,.,TRBJ1-3,ASTPARDFSISGNTIY
TRBV5-6,TRBD1,TRBJ1-2,ASSLVLRGPEGYT
TRBV19,TRBD1,TRBJ1-2,ASSVQGAGYGYT
TRBV19,TRBD2,TRBJ2-1,ASSMRFRGGDSEQF
TRBV6-1,TRBD1,TRBJ1-6,ASSEINRGTY
TRBV5-4,TRBD2,TRBJ2-3,ASSKSSGGTDTQY
TRBV19,.,TRBJ1-1,ASSLDWEAF